This is a list of T cell receptor beta chains from one sample in a study of blood T cell repertoires in COVID-19. Measured with immunoSEQ multiplex PCR; TCRdb has only the in-frame clones, and not every one. The table includes around 270,000 clones, more than 85% detected once. Sequencing was done on a sample of peripheral blood. The receptor set was obtained from a man in his forties or fifties with acute or convalescent COVID-19. CDR3s include the opening cysteine and the closing phenylalanine or tryptophan. A D gene is named only where the DNA matches it firmly.

D	V	J	CDR3
TRBD1	TRBV5-4	TRBJ2-2	CASSLARGQGYTGELFF
NA	TRBV5-4	TRBJ1-2	CASSLGGNYGYTF
NA	TRBV3-1/TRBV3-2	TRBJ1-1	CASSHRQVHTEAFF
TRBD1	TRBV5-8	TRBJ2-3	CASSLDRGSYTDTQYF
TRBD1	TRBV4-1	TRBJ1-2	CASSPGQGTNYGYTF
TRBD1	TRBV9	TRBJ1-2	CASSVGGIRQGGYTF
NA	TRBV9	TRBJ2-3	CASSVELLETDTQYF
TRBD1	TRBV19	TRBJ1-5	CASSIEDRAGQPQHF
NA	TRBV7-9	TRBJ1-4	CASSLRANNEKLFF
TRBD1	TRBV29-1	TRBJ2-7	CSASGQGSYEQYF
TRBD1	TRBV6-1	TRBJ1-2	CASSDVSSRGYSGYTF
NA	TRBV5-1	TRBJ2-7	CASSLARLDPYEQYF
TRBD2	TRBV29-1	TRBJ2-7	CSVTTSGSSYEQYF
TRBD2	TRBV4-2	TRBJ2-2	CASSQVRSGANTGELFF
NA	TRBV23-1	TRBJ2-1	CASSQSRTDRNEQFF
TRBD2	TRBV4-1	TRBJ2-2	CASSRTGTKGTGELFF